Here is one T cell receptor (beta chain) with its context. The antigen remains unidentified. The sample belongs to a study of blood T cells in healthy people across ages. Overall study context: Using template switching, researchers captured about one barcoded beta molecule for each two T cells.

Study-level points and caveats: The diversity estimates, figures obtained from one million T cells, were considered underestimates.

Isolating PBMCs gave at least 7 million of these cells per sample. V lost 5 bases and J 0 bases, leaving 11 bases between the germline ends. CDR1 and CDR2 from the germline V gene are DFQATT and SNEGSKA (reference sequence). This CDR3 has 15 residues. With a J-beta primer mix and a sample-barcoded 5' primer, a second PCR ran 7 to 11 cycles. In TCRdb, the 5' RACE reads were re-called with MiXCR into one record per CDR3 protein. This repertoire shows some 780,000 distinct CDR3 sequences, more than 50% found once; its top ten account for about a quarter. This clonotype originated in a middle-aged man in good health. The genes are TRBV20-1 and TRBJ2-6; maybe TRBD1 (6 bases). Sequences were obtained from blood. CDR3 in DNA: TGCAGTGCTGAGACAGGATTCTCTGGGGCCAACGTCCTGACTTTC. Its protein is CSAETGFSGANVLTF.